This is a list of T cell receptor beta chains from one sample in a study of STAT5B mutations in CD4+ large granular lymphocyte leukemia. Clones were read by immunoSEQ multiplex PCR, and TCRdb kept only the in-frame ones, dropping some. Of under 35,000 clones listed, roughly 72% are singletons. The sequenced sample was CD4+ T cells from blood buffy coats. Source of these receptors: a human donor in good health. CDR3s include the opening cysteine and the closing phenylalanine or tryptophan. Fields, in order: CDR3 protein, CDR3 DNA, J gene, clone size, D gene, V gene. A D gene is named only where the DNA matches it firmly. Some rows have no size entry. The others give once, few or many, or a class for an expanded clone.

cdr3_aa: CASSSSRETLSYGYTF
cdr3_nt: TGTGCCAGCAGCTCTTCCCGCGAGACCTTGAGCTATGGCTACACCTTC
j_call: TRBJ1-2
clone_size: .
d_call: .
v_call: TRBV11-1

cdr3_aa: CASSLRGTDQETQYF
cdr3_nt: TGTGCCAGCAGCTTAAGGGGGACAGACCAAGAGACCCAGTACTTC
j_call: TRBJ2-5
clone_size: .
d_call: TRBD1
v_call: TRBV7-3

cdr3_aa: CASSQVIAGMQGGRDHYGYTF
cdr3_nt: TGCGCCAGCAGCCAAGTTATTGCCGGGATGCAGGGGGGCCGAGATCACTATGGCTACACCTTC
j_call: TRBJ1-2
clone_size: .
d_call: TRBD1
v_call: TRBV4-3

cdr3_aa: CASSESVGVNHKPQHF
cdr3_nt: TGCGCCAGCAGTGAGTCCGTCGGTGTAAACCACAAGCCCCAGCATTTT
j_call: TRBJ1-5
clone_size: few
d_call: .
v_call: TRBV10-2

cdr3_aa: CASSRRTQETQYF
cdr3_nt: TGTGCCAGCAGCCGGAGAACCCAAGAGACCCAGTACTTC
j_call: TRBJ2-5
clone_size: .
d_call: .
v_call: TRBV9

cdr3_aa: CASKSAPGPDTQYF
cdr3_nt: TGTGCCAGCAAATCCGCTCCCGGCCCAGATACGCAGTATTTT
j_call: TRBJ2-3
clone_size: .
d_call: .
v_call: TRBV6-5

cdr3_aa: CASSLGTGLDTF
cdr3_nt: TGTGCCAGCAGCTTGGGGACAGGTCTGGACACCTTC
j_call: TRBJ1-2
clone_size: few
d_call: TRBD1
v_call: TRBV5-6

cdr3_aa: CASSVGHAADTQYF
cdr3_nt: TGTGCCAGCAGTGTGGGGCACGCGGCAGATACGCAGTATTTT
j_call: TRBJ2-3
clone_size: once
d_call: .
v_call: TRBV2

cdr3_aa: CSVDMGGTIREQYF
cdr3_nt: TGCAGCGTTGATATGGGGGGGACTATTCGCGAGCAGTACTTC
j_call: TRBJ2-7
clone_size: .
d_call: TRBD2
v_call: TRBV29-1

cdr3_aa: CAWSSNAGSNEKLFF
cdr3_nt: TGTGCCTGGAGTTCTAACGCGGGTAGTAATGAAAAACTGTTTTTT
j_call: TRBJ1-4
clone_size: .
d_call: .
v_call: TRBV30

cdr3_aa: CAWSAGMAAFF
cdr3_nt: TGTGCCTGGTCCGCAGGGATGGCAGCTTTCTTT
j_call: TRBJ1-1
clone_size: .
d_call: .
v_call: TRBV30

cdr3_aa: CASSLAATDSYEQYF
cdr3_nt: TGTGCCAGCAGCTTGGCCGCGACAGATTCCTACGAGCAGTACTTC
j_call: TRBJ2-7
clone_size: few
d_call: .
v_call: TRBV5-8

cdr3_aa: CASSRGRGRTEAFF
cdr3_nt: TGTGCCAGCAGCCGCGGCAGGGGGAGGACTGAAGCTTTCTTT
j_call: TRBJ1-1
clone_size: .
d_call: TRBD1
v_call: TRBV11-3

cdr3_aa: CASSLDAGGYNEQFF
cdr3_nt: TGCGCCAGCAGCTTGGATGCAGGGGGATACAATGAGCAGTTCTTC
j_call: TRBJ2-1
clone_size: .
d_call: TRBD1
v_call: TRBV5-1

cdr3_aa: CASTDSGVRFF
cdr3_nt: TGTGCCAGCACAGATAGCGGGGTTCGGTTCTTC
j_call: TRBJ2-1
clone_size: .
d_call: TRBD2
v_call: TRBV6-1

cdr3_aa: CAWRRETADTQYF
cdr3_nt: TGTGCCTGGAGACGGGAGACGGCAGATACGCAGTATTTT
j_call: TRBJ2-3
clone_size: .
d_call: .
v_call: TRBV30

cdr3_aa: CASSPFVLGTLAKNIQYF
cdr3_nt: TGTGCCAGCAGCCCCTTTGTTTTGGGGACCCTAGCCAAAAACATTCAGTACTTC
j_call: TRBJ2-4
clone_size: .
d_call: .
v_call: TRBV7-2

cdr3_aa: CASSLGTRAQETQYF
cdr3_nt: TGTGCCAGCAGCTTGGGGACCCGAGCCCAAGAGACCCAGTACTTC
j_call: TRBJ2-5
clone_size: .
d_call: .
v_call: TRBV5-6

cdr3_aa: CASSLGFSDYNEQFF
cdr3_nt: TGTGCCAGCAGCTTGGGGTTTAGCGACTACAATGAGCAGTTCTTC
j_call: TRBJ2-1
clone_size: .
d_call: .
v_call: TRBV5-6

cdr3_aa: CASSYSTAAYEQYF
cdr3_nt: TGTGCCAGCAGTTACTCGACGGCCGCCTACGAGCAGTACTTC
j_call: TRBJ2-7
clone_size: .
d_call: .
v_call: TRBV6-6

cdr3_aa: CASSIVGAGGYTF
cdr3_nt: TGTGCCAGTAGTATTGTAGGGGCTGGTGGCTACACCTTC
j_call: TRBJ1-2
clone_size: few
d_call: .
v_call: TRBV19

cdr3_aa: CASSLGITYEQYF
cdr3_nt: TGTGCCAGCAGCCTCGGGATCACCTACGAGCAGTACTTC
j_call: TRBJ2-7
clone_size: .
d_call: .
v_call: TRBV5-4